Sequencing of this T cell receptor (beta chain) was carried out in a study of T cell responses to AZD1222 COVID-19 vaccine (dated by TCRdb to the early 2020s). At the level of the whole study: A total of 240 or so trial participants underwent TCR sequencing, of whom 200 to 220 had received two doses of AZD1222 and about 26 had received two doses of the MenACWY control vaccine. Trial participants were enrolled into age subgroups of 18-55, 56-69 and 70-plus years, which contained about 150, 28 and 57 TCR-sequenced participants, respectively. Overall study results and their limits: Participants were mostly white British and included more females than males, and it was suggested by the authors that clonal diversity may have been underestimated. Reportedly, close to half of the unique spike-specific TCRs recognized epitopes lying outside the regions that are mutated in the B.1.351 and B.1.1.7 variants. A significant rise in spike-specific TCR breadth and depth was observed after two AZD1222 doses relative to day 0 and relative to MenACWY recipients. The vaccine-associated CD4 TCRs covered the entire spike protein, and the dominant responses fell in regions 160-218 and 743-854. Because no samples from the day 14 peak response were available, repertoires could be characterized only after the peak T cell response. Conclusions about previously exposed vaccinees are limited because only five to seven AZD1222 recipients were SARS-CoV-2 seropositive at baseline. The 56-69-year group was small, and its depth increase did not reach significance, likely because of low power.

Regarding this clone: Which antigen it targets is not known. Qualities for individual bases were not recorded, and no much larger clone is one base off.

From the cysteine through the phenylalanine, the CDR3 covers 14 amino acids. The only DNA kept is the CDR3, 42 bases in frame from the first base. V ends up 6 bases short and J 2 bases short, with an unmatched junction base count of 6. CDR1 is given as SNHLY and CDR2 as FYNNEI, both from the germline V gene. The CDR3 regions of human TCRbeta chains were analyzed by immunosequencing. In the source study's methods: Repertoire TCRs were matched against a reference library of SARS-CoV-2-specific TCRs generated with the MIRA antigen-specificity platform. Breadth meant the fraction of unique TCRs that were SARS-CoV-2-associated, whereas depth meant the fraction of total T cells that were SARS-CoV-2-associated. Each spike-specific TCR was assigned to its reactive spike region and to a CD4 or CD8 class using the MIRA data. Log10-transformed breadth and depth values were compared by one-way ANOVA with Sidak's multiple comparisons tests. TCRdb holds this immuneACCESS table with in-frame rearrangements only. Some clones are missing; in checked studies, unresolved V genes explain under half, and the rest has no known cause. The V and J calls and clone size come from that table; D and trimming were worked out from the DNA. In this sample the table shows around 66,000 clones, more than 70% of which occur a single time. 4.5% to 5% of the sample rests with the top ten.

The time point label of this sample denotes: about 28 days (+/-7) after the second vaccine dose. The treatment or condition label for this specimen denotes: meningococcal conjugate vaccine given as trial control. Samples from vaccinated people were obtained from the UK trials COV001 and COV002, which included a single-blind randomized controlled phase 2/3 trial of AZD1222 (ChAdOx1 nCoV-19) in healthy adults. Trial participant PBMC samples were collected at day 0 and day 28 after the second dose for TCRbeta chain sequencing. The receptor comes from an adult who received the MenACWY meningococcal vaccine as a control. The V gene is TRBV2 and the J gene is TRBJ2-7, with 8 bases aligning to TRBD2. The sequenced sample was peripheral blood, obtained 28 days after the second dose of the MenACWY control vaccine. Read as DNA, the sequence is TGTGCCAGCAGGGAGCGGGGGCCCACCTACGAGCAGTACTTC. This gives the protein CASRERGPTYEQYF.